This is a list of T cell receptor beta chains from one sample in a study of blood T cell repertoires in COVID-19. The protocol was immunoSEQ multiplex PCR, while the TCRdb copy is restricted to in-frame clones and leaves out a portion. The table has 79,000 or so clones, 70% to 90% seen once. The sample consisted of peripheral blood. The receptors here all came from a man aged 55 to 70 with COVID-19, enrolled during active disease. The CDR3 runs from the conserved cysteine through the conserved F or W. Fields, in order: V gene, J gene, clone size, D gene, CDR3 DNA, CDR3 protein. D genes are given only for firm matches. A row's size may be missing; if present it is once, few, many or a size class.

TRBV18,TRBJ1-1,.,TRBD1,TGTGCCAGCTCACCACTAGGGGGCGCGGGCACTGAAGCTTTCTTT,CASSPLGGAGTEAFF
TRBV3-1/TRBV3-2,TRBJ2-1,.,.,TGTGCCAGCAGCCAGGGAACTAGCAGATACAATGAGCAGTTCTTC,CASSQGTSRYNEQFF
TRBV4-1,TRBJ2-5,.,.,TGCGCCAGCAGCCTGACGGGGAGGGAGACCCAGTACTTC,CASSLTGRETQYF
TRBV5-1,TRBJ1-2,.,TRBD1,TGCGCCAGCAGCTTCTCACCGGGACAGAAGGATGGCTACACCTTC,CASSFSPGQKDGYTF
TRBV12-3/TRBV12-4,TRBJ1-1,.,.,TGTGCCAGCAGTTTAGTGCTGGGGCCAGCTTTCTTT,CASSLVLGPAFF
TRBV5-1,TRBJ2-3,.,TRBD1,TGCGCCAGCAGCGGGGGACAGGGGGCGCGGACAGATACGCAGTATTTT,CASSGGQGARTDTQYF
TRBV15,TRBJ1-3,.,.,TGTGCCACCAGCAGAGATCAATCCTCTGGAAACACCATATATTTT,CATSRDQSSGNTIYF
TRBV11-2,TRBJ2-7,.,.,TGTGCCAGCAGCTCCACAGGGTACGAGCAGTACTTC,CASSSTGYEQYF
TRBV7-3,TRBJ1-1,once,.,TGTGCCAGCAGCCAAGCACGGACAGTTGAAGCTTTCTTT,CASSQARTVEAFF
TRBV2,TRBJ2-7,.,TRBD1,TGTGCCACTACTCCGGGAGACAGGGGGCCTACCGAGCAGTACTTC,CATTPGDRGPTEQYF
TRBV18,TRBJ1-2,.,TRBD1,TGTGCCAGCTCACCCTACCCGGGACAGGGGACGGACTATGGCTACACCTTC,CASSPYPGQGTDYGYTF
TRBV6-5,TRBJ1-1,.,.,TGTGCCAGCAGGAATACATATTCGAACACTGAAGCTTTCTTT,CASRNTYSNTEAFF
TRBV19,TRBJ2-7,.,.,TGTGCCAGTAGTATAGGGGGAGACTACAGCTACGAGCAGTACTTC,CASSIGGDYSYEQYF
TRBV3-1/TRBV3-2,TRBJ2-7,.,.,TGTGCCAGCAGTCTACAAATAGTCGTCGGCGGGGAGCAGTACTTC,CASSLQIVVGGEQYF
TRBV29-1,TRBJ2-4,.,.,TGCAGCGTCGAGGAGGGGGCTGCGGACATTCAGTACTTC,CSVEEGAADIQYF
TRBV29-1,TRBJ1-1,.,TRBD1,TGCAGCGCCAGACAGGGACAGAACACTGAAGCTTTCTTT,CSARQGQNTEAFF
TRBV9,TRBJ1-4,.,.,TGTGCCAGCAGCCCTAGACCAACTAATGAAAAACTGTTTTTT,CASSPRPTNEKLFF
TRBV19,TRBJ1-2,few,.,TGTGCCAGTAGTATACAGGGGTATGGCTACACCTTC,CASSIQGYGYTF
TRBV5-1,TRBJ2-2,.,TRBD2,TGCGCCAGCAGCTTTGGCGCGGGGGGCGGGGCCGGGGAGCTGTTTTTT,CASSFGAGGGAGELFF
TRBV19,TRBJ1-5,.,.,TGTGCCAGTATCGACCAGGCGGGAGATAATAGCAATCAGCCCCAGCATTTT,CASIDQAGDNSNQPQHF
TRBV20-1,TRBJ2-5,.,.,TGCAGTGAGTTCCGGGAGACCCAGTACTTC,CSEFRETQYF
TRBV27,TRBJ1-2,few,.,TGTGCCAGCAGTTTATTGGGCAGGGCCCGTGGGGGCTACACCTTC,CASSLLGRARGGYTF